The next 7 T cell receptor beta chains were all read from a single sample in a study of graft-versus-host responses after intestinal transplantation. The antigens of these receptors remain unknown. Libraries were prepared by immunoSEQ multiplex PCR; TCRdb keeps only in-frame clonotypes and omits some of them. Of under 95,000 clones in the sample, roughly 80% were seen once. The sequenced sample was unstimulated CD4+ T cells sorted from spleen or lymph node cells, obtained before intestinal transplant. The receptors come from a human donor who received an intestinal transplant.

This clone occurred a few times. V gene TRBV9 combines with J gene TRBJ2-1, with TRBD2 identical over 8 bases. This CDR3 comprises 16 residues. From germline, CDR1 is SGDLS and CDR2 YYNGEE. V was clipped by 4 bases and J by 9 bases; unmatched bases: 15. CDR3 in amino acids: CASSLRLGLGGGEQFF. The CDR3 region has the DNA TGTGCCAGCAGCCTCCGCTTGGGACTAGGAGGGGGTGAGCAGTTCTTC.

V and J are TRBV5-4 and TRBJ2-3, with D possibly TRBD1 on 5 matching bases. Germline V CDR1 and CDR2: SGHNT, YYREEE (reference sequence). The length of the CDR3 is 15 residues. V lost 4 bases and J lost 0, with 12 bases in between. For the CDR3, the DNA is TGTGCCAGCAGCACTGGACACCCTAGCACAGATACGCAGTATTTT. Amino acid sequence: CASSTGHPSTDTQYF.

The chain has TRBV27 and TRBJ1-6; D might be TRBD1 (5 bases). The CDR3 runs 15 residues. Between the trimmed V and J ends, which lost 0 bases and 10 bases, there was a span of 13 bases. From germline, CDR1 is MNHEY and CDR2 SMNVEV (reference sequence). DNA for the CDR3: TGTGCCAGCAGTTTATCGAGCGGGGGAGGATCACCCCTCCACTTT. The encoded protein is CASSLSSGGGSPLHF.

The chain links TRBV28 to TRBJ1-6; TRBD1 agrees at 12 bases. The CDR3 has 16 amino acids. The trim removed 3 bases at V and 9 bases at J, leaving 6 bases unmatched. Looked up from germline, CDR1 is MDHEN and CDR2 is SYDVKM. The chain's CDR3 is CASSFPGTGGGSPLHF. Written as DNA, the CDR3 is TGTGCCAGCAGTTTCCCCGGGACAGGGGGCGGTTCACCCCTCCACTTT.

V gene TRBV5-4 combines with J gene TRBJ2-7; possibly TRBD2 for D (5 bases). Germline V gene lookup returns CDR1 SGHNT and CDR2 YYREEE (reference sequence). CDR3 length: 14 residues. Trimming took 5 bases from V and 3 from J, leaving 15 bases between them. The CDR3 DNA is TGTGCCAGCAGTGGAGGCCGGGGAGACTACGAGCAGTACTTC. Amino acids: CASSGGRGDYEQYF.

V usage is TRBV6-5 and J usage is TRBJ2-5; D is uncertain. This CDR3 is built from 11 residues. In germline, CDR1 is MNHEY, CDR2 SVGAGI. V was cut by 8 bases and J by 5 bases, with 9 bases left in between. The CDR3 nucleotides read TGTGCCAGCTCTCAGGCGGAGACCCAGTACTTC. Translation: CASSQAETQYF.

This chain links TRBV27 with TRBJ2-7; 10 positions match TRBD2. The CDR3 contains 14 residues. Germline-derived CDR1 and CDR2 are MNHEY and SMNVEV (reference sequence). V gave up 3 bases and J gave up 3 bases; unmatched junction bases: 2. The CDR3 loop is CASSFSGGSYEQYF. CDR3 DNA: TGTGCCAGCAGTTTTAGCGGGGGGAGCTACGAGCAGTACTTC.